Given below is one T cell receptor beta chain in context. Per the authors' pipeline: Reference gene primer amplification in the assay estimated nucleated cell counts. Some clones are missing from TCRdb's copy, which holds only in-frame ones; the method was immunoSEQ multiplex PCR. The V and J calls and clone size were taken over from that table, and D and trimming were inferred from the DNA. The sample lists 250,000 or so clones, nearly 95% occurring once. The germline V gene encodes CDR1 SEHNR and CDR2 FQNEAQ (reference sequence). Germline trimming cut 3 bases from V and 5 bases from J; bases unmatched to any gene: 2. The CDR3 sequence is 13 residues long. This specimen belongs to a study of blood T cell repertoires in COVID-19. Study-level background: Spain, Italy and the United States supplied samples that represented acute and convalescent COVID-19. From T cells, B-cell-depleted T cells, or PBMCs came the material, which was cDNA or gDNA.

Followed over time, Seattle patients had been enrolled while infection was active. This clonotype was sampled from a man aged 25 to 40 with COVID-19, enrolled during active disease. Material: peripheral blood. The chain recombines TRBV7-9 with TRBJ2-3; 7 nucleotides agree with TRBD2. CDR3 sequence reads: CASSFGEGDTQYF. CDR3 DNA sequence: TGTGCCAGCAGCTTCGGGGAGGGAGATACGCAGTATTTT. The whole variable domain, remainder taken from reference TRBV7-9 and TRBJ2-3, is DTGVSQNPRHKITKRGQNVTFRCDPISEHNRLYWYRQTLGQGPEFLTYFQNEAQLEKSRLLSDRFSAERPKGSFSTLEIQRTEQGDSAMYLCASSFGEGDTQYFGPGTRLTVL.